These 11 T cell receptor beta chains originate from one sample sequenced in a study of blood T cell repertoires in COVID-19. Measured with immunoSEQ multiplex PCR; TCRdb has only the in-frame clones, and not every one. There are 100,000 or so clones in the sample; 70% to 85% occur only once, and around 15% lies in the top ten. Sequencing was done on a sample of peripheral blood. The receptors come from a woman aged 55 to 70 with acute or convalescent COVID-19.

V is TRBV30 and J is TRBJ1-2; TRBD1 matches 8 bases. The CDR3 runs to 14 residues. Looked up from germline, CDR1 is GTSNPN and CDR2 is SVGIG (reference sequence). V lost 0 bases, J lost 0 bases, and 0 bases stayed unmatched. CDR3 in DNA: TGTGCCTGGAGTGTACAGGGGGCTAACTATGGCTACACCTTC. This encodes CAWSVQGANYGYTF.

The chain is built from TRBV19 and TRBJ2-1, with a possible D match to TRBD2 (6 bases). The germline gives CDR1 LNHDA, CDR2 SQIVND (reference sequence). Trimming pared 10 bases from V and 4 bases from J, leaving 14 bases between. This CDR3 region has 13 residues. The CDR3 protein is CATGTQKYNEQFF. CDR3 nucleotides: TGTGCCACTGGGACTCAGAAGTACAATGAGCAGTTCTTC.

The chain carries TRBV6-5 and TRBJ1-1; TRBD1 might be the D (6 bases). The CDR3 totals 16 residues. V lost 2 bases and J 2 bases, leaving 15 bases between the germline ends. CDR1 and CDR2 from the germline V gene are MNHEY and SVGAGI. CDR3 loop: CASSYGANRDNTEAFF. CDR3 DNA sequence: TGTGCCAGCAGTTACGGAGCTAACAGGGACAACACTGAAGCTTTCTTT.

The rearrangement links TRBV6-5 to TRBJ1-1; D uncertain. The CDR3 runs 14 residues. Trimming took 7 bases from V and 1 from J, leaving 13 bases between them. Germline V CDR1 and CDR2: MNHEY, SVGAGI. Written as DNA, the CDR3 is TGTGCCAGCATTAGCCCCGGTGGGAACACTGAAGCTTTCTTT. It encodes CASISPGGNTEAFF.

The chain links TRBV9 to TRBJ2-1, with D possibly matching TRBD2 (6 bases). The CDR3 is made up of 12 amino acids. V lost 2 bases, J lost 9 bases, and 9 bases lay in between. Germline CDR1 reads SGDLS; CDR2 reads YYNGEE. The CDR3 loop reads CASSVGGPEQFF. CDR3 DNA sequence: TGTGCCAGCAGCGTCGGGGGACCTGAGCAGTTCTTC.

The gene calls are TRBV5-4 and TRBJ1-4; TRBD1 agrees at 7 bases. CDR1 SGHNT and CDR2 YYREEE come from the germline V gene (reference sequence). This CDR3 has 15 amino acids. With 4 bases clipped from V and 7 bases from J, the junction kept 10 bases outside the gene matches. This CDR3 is CASSTGTVGSEKLFF. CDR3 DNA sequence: TGTGCCAGCAGCACAGGGACAGTCGGGAGTGAAAAACTGTTTTTT. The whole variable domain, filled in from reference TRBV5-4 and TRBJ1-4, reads ETGVTQSPTHLIKTRGQQVTLRCSSQSGHNTVSWYQQALGQGPQFIFQYYREEENGRGNFPPRFSGLQFPNYSSELNVNALELDDSALYLCASSTGTVGSEKLFFGSGTQLSVL.

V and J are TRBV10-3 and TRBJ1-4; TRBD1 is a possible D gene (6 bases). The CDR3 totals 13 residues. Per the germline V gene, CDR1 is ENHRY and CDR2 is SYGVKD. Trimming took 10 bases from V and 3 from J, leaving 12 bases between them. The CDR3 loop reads CATSDSPNEKLFF. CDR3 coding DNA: TGTGCCACCTCGGACAGCCCTAATGAAAAACTGTTTTTT.

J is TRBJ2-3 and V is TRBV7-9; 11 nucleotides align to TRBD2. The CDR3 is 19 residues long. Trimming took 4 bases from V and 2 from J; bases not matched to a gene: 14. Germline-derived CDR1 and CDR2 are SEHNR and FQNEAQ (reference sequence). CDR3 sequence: CASSSRVPSGGTFTDTQYF. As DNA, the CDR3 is TGTGCCAGCAGCTCCAGGGTACCTAGCGGGGGGACCTTCACAGATACGCAGTATTTT.

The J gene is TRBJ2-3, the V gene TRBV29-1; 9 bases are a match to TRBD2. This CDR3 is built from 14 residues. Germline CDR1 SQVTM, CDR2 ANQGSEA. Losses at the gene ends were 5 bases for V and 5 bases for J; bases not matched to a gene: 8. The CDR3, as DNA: TGCAGCGTTTTGGGTCGCGGGGGGGAAGATACGCAGTATTTT. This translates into CSVLGRGGEDTQYF.

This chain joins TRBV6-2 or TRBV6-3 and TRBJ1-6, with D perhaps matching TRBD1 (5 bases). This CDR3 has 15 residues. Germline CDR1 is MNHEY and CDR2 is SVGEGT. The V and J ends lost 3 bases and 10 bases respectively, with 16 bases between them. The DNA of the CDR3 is TGTGCCAGCAGTTATAAGGCAGGGTTCAACTCACCCCTCCACTTT. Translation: CASSYKAGFNSPLHF.

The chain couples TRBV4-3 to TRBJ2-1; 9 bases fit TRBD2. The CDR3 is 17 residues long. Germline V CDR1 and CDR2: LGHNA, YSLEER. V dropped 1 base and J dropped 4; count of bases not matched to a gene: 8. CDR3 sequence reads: CASSQAFGLARYNEQFF. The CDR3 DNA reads TGCGCCAGCAGCCAAGCGTTTGGACTAGCGCGTTACAATGAGCAGTTCTTC.